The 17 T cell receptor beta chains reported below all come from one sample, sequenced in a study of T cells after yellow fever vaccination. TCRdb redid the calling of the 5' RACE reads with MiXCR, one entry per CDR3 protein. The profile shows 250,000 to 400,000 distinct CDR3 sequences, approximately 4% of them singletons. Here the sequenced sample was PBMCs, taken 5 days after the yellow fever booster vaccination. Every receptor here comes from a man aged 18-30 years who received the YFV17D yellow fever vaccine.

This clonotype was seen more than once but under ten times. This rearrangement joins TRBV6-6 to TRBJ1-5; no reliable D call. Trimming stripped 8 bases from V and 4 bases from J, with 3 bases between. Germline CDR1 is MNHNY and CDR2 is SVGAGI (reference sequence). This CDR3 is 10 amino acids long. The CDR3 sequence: CASDNQPQHF. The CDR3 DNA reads TGTGCCAGCGATAATCAGCCCCAGCATTTT.

CDR3 protein: CASSLSSASGVQETQYF. Here the CDR3 DNA reads TGTGCCAGCAGTTTATCATCGGCTAGCGGGGTGCAAGAGACCCAGTACTTC. This sequence joins TRBV28 and TRBJ2-5; 9 bases agree with TRBD2. CDR3 length: 17 amino acids. Germline CDR1 reads MDHEN; CDR2 reads SYDVKM. Trimming removed 1 base from V and 2 bases from J; junction bases left unmatched: 8.

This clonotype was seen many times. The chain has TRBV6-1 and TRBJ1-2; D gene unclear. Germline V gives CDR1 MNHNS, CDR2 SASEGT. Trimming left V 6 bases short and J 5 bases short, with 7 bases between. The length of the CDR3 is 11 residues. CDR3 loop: CASRLEYGYTF. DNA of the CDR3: TGTGCCAGCAGGCTGGAGTATGGCTACACCTTC.

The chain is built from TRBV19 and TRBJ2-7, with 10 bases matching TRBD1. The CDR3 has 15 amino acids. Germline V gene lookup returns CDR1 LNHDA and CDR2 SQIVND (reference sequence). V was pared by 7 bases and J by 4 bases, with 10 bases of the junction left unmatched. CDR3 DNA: TGTGCCAGTACCGCCGGGACAGGGGAGGTTTACGAGCAGTACTTC. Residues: CASTAGTGEVYEQYF. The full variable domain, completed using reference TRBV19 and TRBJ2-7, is DGGITQSPKYLFRKEGQNVTLSCEQNLNHDAMYWYRQDPGQGLRLIYYSQIVNDFQKGDIAEGYSVSREKKESFPLTVTSAQKNPTAFYLCASTAGTGEVYEQYFGPGTRLTVT.

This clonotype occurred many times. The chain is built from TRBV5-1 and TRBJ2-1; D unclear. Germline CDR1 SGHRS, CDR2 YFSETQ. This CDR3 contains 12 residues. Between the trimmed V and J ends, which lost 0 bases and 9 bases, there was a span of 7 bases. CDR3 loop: CASSLVFGEQFF. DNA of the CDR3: TGCGCCAGCAGCTTGGTGTTCGGTGAGCAGTTCTTC.

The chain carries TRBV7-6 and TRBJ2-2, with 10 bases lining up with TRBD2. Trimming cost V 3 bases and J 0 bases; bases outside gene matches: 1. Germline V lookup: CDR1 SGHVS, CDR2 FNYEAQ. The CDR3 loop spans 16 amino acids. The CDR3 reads CASSFGLAANTGELFF. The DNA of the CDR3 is TGTGCCAGCAGCTTCGGACTAGCGGCGAACACCGGGGAGCTGTTTTTT.

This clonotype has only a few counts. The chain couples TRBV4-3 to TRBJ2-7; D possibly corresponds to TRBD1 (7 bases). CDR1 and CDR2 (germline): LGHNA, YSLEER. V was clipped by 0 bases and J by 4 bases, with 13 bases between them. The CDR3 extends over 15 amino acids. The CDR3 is CASSQEAGGPYEQYF. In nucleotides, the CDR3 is TGCGCCAGCAGCCAAGAGGCAGGGGGGCCTTACGAGCAGTACTTC.

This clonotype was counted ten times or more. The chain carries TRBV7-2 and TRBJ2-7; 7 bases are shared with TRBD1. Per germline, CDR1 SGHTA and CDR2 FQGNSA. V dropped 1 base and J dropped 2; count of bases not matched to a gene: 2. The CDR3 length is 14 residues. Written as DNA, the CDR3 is TGTGCCAGCAGCTTAGGGACAGGCCCCTACGAGCAGTACGTC. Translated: CASSLGTGPYEQYV.

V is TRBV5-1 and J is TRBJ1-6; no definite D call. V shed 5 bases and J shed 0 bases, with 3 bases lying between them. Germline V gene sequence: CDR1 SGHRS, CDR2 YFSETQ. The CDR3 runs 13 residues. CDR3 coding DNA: TGCGCCAGCAGACGCTCCTATAATTCACCCCTCCACTTT. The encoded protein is CASRRSYNSPLHF.

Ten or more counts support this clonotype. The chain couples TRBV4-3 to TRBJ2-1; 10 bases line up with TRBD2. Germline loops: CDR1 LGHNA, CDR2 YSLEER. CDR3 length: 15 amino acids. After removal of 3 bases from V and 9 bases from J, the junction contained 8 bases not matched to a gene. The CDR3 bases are TGCGCCAGCAGCCACCCCGGGACTAGCGTCGGTGAGCAGTTCTTC. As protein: CASSHPGTSVGEQFF.

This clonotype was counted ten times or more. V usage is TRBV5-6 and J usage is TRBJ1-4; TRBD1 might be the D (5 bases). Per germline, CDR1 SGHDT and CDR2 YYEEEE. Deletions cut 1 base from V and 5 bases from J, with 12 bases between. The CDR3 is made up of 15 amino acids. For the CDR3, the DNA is TGTGCCAGCAGCTTGAATAACAGGCGGAATGAAAAACTGTTTTTT. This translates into CASSLNNRRNEKLFF.

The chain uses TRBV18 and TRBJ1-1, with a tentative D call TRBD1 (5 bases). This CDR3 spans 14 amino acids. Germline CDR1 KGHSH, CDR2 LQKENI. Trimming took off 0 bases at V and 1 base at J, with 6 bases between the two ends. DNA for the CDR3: TGTGCCAGCTCACCACCAGGGGAGAACACTGAAGCTTTCTTT. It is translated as CASSPPGENTEAFF.

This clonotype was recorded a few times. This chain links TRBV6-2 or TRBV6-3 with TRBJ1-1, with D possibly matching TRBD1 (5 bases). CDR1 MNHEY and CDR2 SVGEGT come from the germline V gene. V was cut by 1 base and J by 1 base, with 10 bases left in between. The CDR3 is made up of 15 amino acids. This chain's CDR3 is CASSYWGRANTEAFF. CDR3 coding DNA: TGTGCCAGCAGTTACTGGGGACGAGCGAACACTGAAGCTTTCTTT.

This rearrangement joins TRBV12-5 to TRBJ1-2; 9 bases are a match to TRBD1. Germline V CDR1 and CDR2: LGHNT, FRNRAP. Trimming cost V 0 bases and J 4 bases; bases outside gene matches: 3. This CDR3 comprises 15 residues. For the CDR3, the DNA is TGTGCTAGTGGTTTGGTACAGACAGGGGGCTATGGCTACACCTTC. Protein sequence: CASGLVQTGGYGYTF.

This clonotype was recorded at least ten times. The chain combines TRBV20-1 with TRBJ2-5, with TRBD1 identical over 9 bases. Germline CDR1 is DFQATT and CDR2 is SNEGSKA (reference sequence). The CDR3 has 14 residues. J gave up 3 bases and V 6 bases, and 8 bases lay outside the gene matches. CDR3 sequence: CSAGQGRLEETQYF. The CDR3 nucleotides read TGCAGTGCCGGACAGGGGCGATTGGAAGAGACCCAGTACTTC.

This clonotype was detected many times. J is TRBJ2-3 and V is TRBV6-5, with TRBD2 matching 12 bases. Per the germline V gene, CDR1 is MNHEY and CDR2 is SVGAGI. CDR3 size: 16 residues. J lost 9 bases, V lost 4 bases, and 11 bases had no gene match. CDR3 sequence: CASSSTSGGPGGTQYF. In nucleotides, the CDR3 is TGTGCCAGCAGTTCAACTAGCGGGGGGCCCGGGGGGACGCAGTATTTT.

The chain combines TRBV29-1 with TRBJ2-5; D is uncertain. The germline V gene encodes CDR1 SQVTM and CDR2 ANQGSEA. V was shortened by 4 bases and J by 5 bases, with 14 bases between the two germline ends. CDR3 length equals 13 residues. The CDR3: CSVGLRQVETQYF. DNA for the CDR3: TGCAGCGTTGGCCTAAGGCAGGTGGAGACCCAGTACTTC.